This is a list of T cell receptor beta chains from one sample in a study of response to subunit inactivated influenza vaccine. MiXCR, applied by TCRdb to the RT-PCR reads, yields one record per CDR3 protein. The table includes 650,000 to 700,000 distinct CDR3 sequences, less than 20% detected once. The sequencing here drew on PBMCs from blood, taken approximately 12 days after vaccination. Every receptor here comes from a middle-aged man who received an inactivated influenza vaccine. Both conserved end residues are part of each CDR3. A D gene is named only where the DNA matches it firmly. Clone size is not always given. Where it is, it says once, few, many or a class for expanded clones.

d_call: TRBD2; v_call: TRBV7-8; j_call: TRBJ2-1; clone_size: many; cdr3_aa: CASSYGGGMYNEQFF; cdr3_nt: TGTGCCAGCAGCTACGGGGGGGGGATGTACAATGAGCAGTTCTTC
d_call: NA; v_call: TRBV10-3; j_call: TRBJ2-6; clone_size: NA; cdr3_aa: CAISEGGRDVLTF; cdr3_nt: TGTGCCATCAGTGAGGGGGGCCGGGACGTCCTGACTTTC
d_call: NA; v_call: TRBV27; j_call: TRBJ2-7; clone_size: few; cdr3_aa: CASSLQGTANEQYF; cdr3_nt: TGTGCCAGCAGTTTACAGGGGACTGCCAACGAGCAGTACTTC
d_call: TRBD1; v_call: TRBV6-2/TRBV6-3; j_call: TRBJ1-5; clone_size: NA; cdr3_aa: CASRRDSTSNQPQHF; cdr3_nt: TGTGCCAGCAGGAGGGACAGCACTAGCAATCAGCCCCAGCATTTT
d_call: TRBD1; v_call: TRBV12-3/TRBV12-4; j_call: TRBJ1-5; clone_size: few; cdr3_aa: CASSFRQGSQPQHF; cdr3_nt: TGTGCCAGCAGTTTTCGACAGGGAAGTCAGCCCCAGCATTTT
d_call: TRBD1; v_call: TRBV6-1; j_call: TRBJ1-5; clone_size: NA; cdr3_aa: CASSSRGPSNQPQHF; cdr3_nt: TGTGCCAGCAGCTCCAGGGGGCCTAGCAATCAGCCCCAGCATTTT
d_call: NA; v_call: TRBV20-1; j_call: TRBJ2-7; clone_size: NA; cdr3_aa: CSARDWRAMFDEQYF; cdr3_nt: TGCAGTGCTAGAGATTGGAGGGCCATGTTCGACGAGCAGTACTTC
d_call: TRBD2; v_call: TRBV7-9; j_call: TRBJ2-3; clone_size: NA; cdr3_aa: CASKTSGGTQYF; cdr3_nt: TGTGCCAGTAAGACTAGCGGGGGTACGCAGTATTTT
d_call: NA; v_call: TRBV20-1; j_call: TRBJ2-5; clone_size: few; cdr3_aa: CSATLRPQETQYF; cdr3_nt: TGCAGTGCTACCCTGCGGCCCCAAGAGACCCAGTACTTC
d_call: NA; v_call: TRBV6-2/TRBV6-3; j_call: TRBJ1-5; clone_size: NA; cdr3_aa: CASSRPLNQPQHF; cdr3_nt: TGTGCCAGCAGCCGACCCCTCAATCAGCCCCAGCATTTT
d_call: NA; v_call: TRBV5-1; j_call: TRBJ2-1; clone_size: NA; cdr3_aa: CASSLALGLSPPKYNEQFF; cdr3_nt: TGCGCCAGCAGCTTGGCCTTAGGTCTCTCACCGCCCAAGTACAATGAGCAGTTCTTC
d_call: NA; v_call: TRBV12-3/TRBV12-4; j_call: TRBJ1-5; clone_size: NA; cdr3_aa: CASSLEEGQPQHF; cdr3_nt: TGTGCCAGCAGTTTAGAAGAAGGTCAGCCCCAGCATTTT
d_call: TRBD1; v_call: TRBV19; j_call: TRBJ2-3; clone_size: NA; cdr3_aa: CASSDMTGTGGADTQYF; cdr3_nt: TGTGCCAGTAGTGACATGACCGGGACAGGGGGCGCCGATACGCAGTATTTT
d_call: TRBD2; v_call: TRBV29-1; j_call: TRBJ2-5; clone_size: few; cdr3_aa: CSVRLAFETQYF; cdr3_nt: TGCAGCGTTCGACTAGCGTTCGAGACCCAGTACTTC
d_call: NA; v_call: TRBV12-3/TRBV12-4; j_call: TRBJ2-3; clone_size: few; cdr3_aa: CASSRTRTDTQYF; cdr3_nt: TGTGCCAGCAGCCGGACTCGCACAGATACGCAGTATTTT
d_call: TRBD2; v_call: TRBV5-1; j_call: TRBJ2-5; clone_size: NA; cdr3_aa: CASSQGLALYQETQYF; cdr3_nt: TGCGCCAGCAGCCAAGGACTAGCGCTTTACCAAGAGACCCAGTACTTC
d_call: TRBD2; v_call: TRBV5-1; j_call: TRBJ2-3; clone_size: many; cdr3_aa: CASSFSEAGGTDTQYF; cdr3_nt: TGCGCCAGCAGCTTCTCGGAGGCGGGGGGCACAGATACGCAGTATTTT
d_call: TRBD2; v_call: TRBV7-2; j_call: TRBJ2-7; clone_size: NA; cdr3_aa: CASSLAELAGGPYEQYF; cdr3_nt: TGTGCCAGCAGCTTAGCGGAACTAGCGGGGGGGCCCTACGAGCAGTACTTC
d_call: TRBD1; v_call: TRBV7-2; j_call: TRBJ2-3; clone_size: NA; cdr3_aa: CASSLRGGKITDTQYF; cdr3_nt: TGTGCCAGCAGCTTAAGAGGGGGCAAGATTACAGATACGCAGTATTTT
d_call: NA; v_call: TRBV11-1; j_call: TRBJ2-1; clone_size: few; cdr3_aa: CASSLAGSESYNEQFF; cdr3_nt: TGTGCCAGCAGCTTAGCAGGGTCCGAGTCCTACAATGAGCAGTTCTTC
d_call: TRBD2; v_call: TRBV7-2; j_call: TRBJ2-1; clone_size: NA; cdr3_aa: CASSLTSGGLYNEQFF; cdr3_nt: TGTGCCAGCAGCTTGACTAGCGGAGGTTTGTACAATGAGCAGTTCTTC
d_call: TRBD1; v_call: TRBV6-2/TRBV6-3; j_call: TRBJ2-7; clone_size: few; cdr3_aa: CASSPPGQGPGEQYF; cdr3_nt: TGTGCCAGCAGTCCCCCGGGACAGGGTCCGGGCGAGCAGTACTTC
d_call: TRBD2; v_call: TRBV7-9; j_call: TRBJ2-2; clone_size: NA; cdr3_aa: CASSSRLARAGELFF; cdr3_nt: TGTGCCAGCAGCTCCCGACTAGCTCGGGCCGGGGAGCTGTTTTTT
d_call: NA; v_call: TRBV20-1; j_call: TRBJ1-6; clone_size: few; cdr3_aa: CSANDRQGYNSPLHF; cdr3_nt: TGCAGTGCTAACGACCGGCAGGGGTATAATTCACCCCTCCACTTT
d_call: NA; v_call: TRBV15; j_call: TRBJ2-7; clone_size: few; cdr3_aa: CATSTRDGSYEQYF; cdr3_nt: TGTGCCACCAGCACGCGGGACGGCTCCTACGAGCAGTACTTC
d_call: TRBD2; v_call: TRBV7-9; j_call: TRBJ2-7; clone_size: NA; cdr3_aa: CASSSLAGAPWEQYF; cdr3_nt: TGTGCCAGCAGCTCACTAGCGGGGGCTCCCTGGGAGCAGTACTTC
d_call: NA; v_call: TRBV7-2; j_call: TRBJ2-1; clone_size: NA; cdr3_aa: CASSFRRESDEQFF; cdr3_nt: TGTGCCAGCAGCTTTAGACGGGAATCGGATGAGCAGTTCTTC
d_call: NA; v_call: TRBV20-1; j_call: TRBJ2-2; clone_size: few; cdr3_aa: CSALRLTNTGELFF; cdr3_nt: TGCAGTGCTCTTAGACTGACGAACACCGGGGAGCTGTTTTTT
d_call: TRBD2; v_call: TRBV4-2; j_call: TRBJ2-7; clone_size: few; cdr3_aa: CASSQGVNTGTRREQYF; cdr3_nt: TGTGCCAGCAGCCAAGGAGTCAATACCGGGACTAGAAGAGAGCAGTACTTC
d_call: NA; v_call: TRBV29-1; j_call: TRBJ2-1; clone_size: few; cdr3_aa: CSVEDRGLWNEQFF; cdr3_nt: TGCAGCGTTGAAGATAGGGGCCTCTGGAATGAGCAGTTCTTC
d_call: NA; v_call: TRBV5-1; j_call: TRBJ2-5; clone_size: NA; cdr3_aa: CASSWQIQETQYF; cdr3_nt: TGCGCCAGCAGCTGGCAGATCCAAGAGACCCAGTACTTC
d_call: NA; v_call: TRBV29-1; j_call: TRBJ1-1; clone_size: few; cdr3_aa: CSVVTNTEAFF; cdr3_nt: TGCAGCGTTGTTACGAACACTGAAGCTTTCTTT
d_call: TRBD2; v_call: TRBV9; j_call: TRBJ2-1; clone_size: NA; cdr3_aa: CASSVDTLGLAGGGSYNEQFF; cdr3_nt: TGTGCCAGCAGCGTAGATACACTTGGGCTAGCGGGAGGAGGCTCCTACAATGAGCAGTTCTTC
d_call: NA; v_call: TRBV18; j_call: TRBJ2-7; clone_size: NA; cdr3_aa: CASSPRVADEQYF; cdr3_nt: TGTGCCAGCTCACCTCGGGTAGCGGACGAGCAGTACTTC
d_call: TRBD2; v_call: TRBV7-9; j_call: TRBJ2-1; clone_size: many; cdr3_aa: CASSFYGRAVDNEQFF; cdr3_nt: TGTGCCAGCAGCTTCTACGGGAGGGCCGTCGACAATGAGCAGTTCTTC
d_call: NA; v_call: TRBV4-3; j_call: TRBJ1-2; clone_size: many; cdr3_aa: CASSQDLSQGSNYGYTF; cdr3_nt: TGCGCCAGCAGCCAAGACCTAAGCCAGGGGTCTAACTATGGCTACACCTTC
d_call: TRBD1; v_call: TRBV9; j_call: TRBJ2-7; clone_size: few; cdr3_aa: CATHRGTGVYEQYF; cdr3_nt: TGTGCCACCCACCGCGGGACAGGTGTTTACGAGCAGTACTTC
d_call: TRBD2; v_call: TRBV24-1; j_call: TRBJ2-3; clone_size: few; cdr3_aa: CATSDKISQRGGIDTQYF; cdr3_nt: TGTGCCACCAGTGATAAGATTTCGCAGCGGGGGGGGATAGATACGCAGTATTTT
d_call: NA; v_call: TRBV25-1; j_call: TRBJ2-5; clone_size: NA; cdr3_aa: CASSEWGRGVETQYF; cdr3_nt: TGTGCCAGCAGTGAATGGGGGAGAGGGGTAGAGACCCAGTACTTC
d_call: TRBD2; v_call: TRBV12-3/TRBV12-4; j_call: TRBJ2-3; clone_size: NA; cdr3_aa: CASSLIRLAGGPSDTDTQYF; cdr3_nt: TGTGCCAGCAGTTTAATCCGTTTAGCGGGAGGGCCCTCGGACACAGATACGCAGTATTTT
d_call: NA; v_call: TRBV20-1; j_call: TRBJ2-1; clone_size: few; cdr3_aa: CSAVDGPPAGAQFF; cdr3_nt: TGCAGTGCTGTAGATGGGCCCCCTGCCGGGGCGCAGTTCTTC
d_call: NA; v_call: TRBV6-1; j_call: TRBJ1-1; clone_size: few; cdr3_aa: CASSENLRDAAFF; cdr3_nt: TGTGCCAGCAGTGAAAACCTCAGGGATGCGGCTTTCTTT
d_call: TRBD2; v_call: TRBV6-1; j_call: TRBJ2-1; clone_size: few; cdr3_aa: CASSRLAGGGDEQFF; cdr3_nt: TGTGCCAGCAGCAGACTAGCGGGGGGGGGAGATGAGCAGTTCTTC
d_call: NA; v_call: TRBV7-9; j_call: TRBJ2-5; clone_size: few; cdr3_aa: CASSLRLTTQETQYF; cdr3_nt: TGTGCCAGCAGCTTGCGGCTTACTACCCAAGAGACCCAGTACTTC
d_call: NA; v_call: TRBV7-9; j_call: TRBJ2-3; clone_size: few; cdr3_aa: CASSLGVVTDTQYF; cdr3_nt: TGTGCCAGCAGCTTAGGGGTGGTAACAGATACGCAGTATTTT
d_call: TRBD2; v_call: TRBV7-2; j_call: TRBJ2-7; clone_size: few; cdr3_aa: CASSDRVAGSYEQYF; cdr3_nt: TGTGCCAGCAGCGATCGGGTAGCGGGGTCCTACGAGCAGTACTTC
d_call: TRBD1; v_call: TRBV7-8; j_call: TRBJ2-5; clone_size: NA; cdr3_aa: CASSIYGTGGSGTQYF; cdr3_nt: TGTGCCAGCAGCATTTACGGGACAGGGGGCTCGGGGACCCAGTACTTC
d_call: TRBD1; v_call: TRBV20-1; j_call: TRBJ1-1; clone_size: few; cdr3_aa: CSARAGGGRTEAFF; cdr3_nt: TGCAGTGCTAGAGCAGGGGGAGGTCGCACTGAAGCTTTCTTT
d_call: TRBD1; v_call: TRBV12-3/TRBV12-4; j_call: TRBJ2-7; clone_size: NA; cdr3_aa: CASSLGWETGGMYEQYF; cdr3_nt: TGTGCCAGCAGTTTGGGCTGGGAGACAGGGGGGATGTACGAGCAGTACTTC
d_call: NA; v_call: TRBV20-1; j_call: TRBJ2-1; clone_size: few; cdr3_aa: CSAILSKSSYNEQFF; cdr3_nt: TGCAGTGCCATCCTTAGCAAAAGCTCCTACAATGAGCAGTTCTTC
d_call: NA; v_call: TRBV7-8; j_call: TRBJ2-7; clone_size: few; cdr3_aa: CATAWTLDYEQYF; cdr3_nt: TGTGCCACAGCCTGGACTCTAGACTACGAGCAGTACTTC
d_call: NA; v_call: TRBV19; j_call: TRBJ2-1; clone_size: NA; cdr3_aa: CASSISVVYYNEQFF; cdr3_nt: TGTGCCAGTAGTATATCAGTGGTTTATTACAATGAGCAGTTCTTC
d_call: TRBD1; v_call: TRBV28; j_call: TRBJ1-2; clone_size: NA; cdr3_aa: CASSLWSGGVNYGYTF; cdr3_nt: TGTGCCAGCAGTTTATGGTCAGGGGGCGTTAACTATGGCTACACCTTC
d_call: TRBD1; v_call: TRBV3-1; j_call: TRBJ2-7; clone_size: many; cdr3_aa: CASSFWGQGAREQYF; cdr3_nt: TGTGCCAGCAGCTTTTGGGGACAGGGGGCACGAGAGCAGTACTTC